Below are 32 T cell receptor beta chains sequenced from a single sample in a study of CD8+ T cells in alopecia areata. TCR sequencing used cDNA made by reverse transcription of extracted RNA. The repertoire was sequenced with immunoSEQ multiplex PCR; TCRdb's copy has only in-frame clones and lacks some. The table lists more than 100,000 clones, about 50% of them singletons, with 0.46% in the top ten. Treatment described: oral pan-JAK inhibitor, 5-10 mg twice daily. The sample was CD4+ T cells sorted from blood, taken at week 4, from a patient treated with tofacitinib. Source of these receptors: a human donor with alopecia areata.

This sequence joins TRBV5-1 and TRBJ1-4, with D hard to call. There are 16 residues in the CDR3. Trimming shortened V by 2 bases and J by 0 bases, and 11 bases separated the two germline ends. Germline CDR1 is SGHRS and CDR2 is YFSETQ. The CDR3: CASSFRQATTNEKLFF. CDR3 nucleotide sequence: TGCGCCAGCAGCTTCCGTCAGGCTACAACTAATGAAAAACTGTTTTTT. The entire variable domain, with the rest obtained from reference TRBV5-1 and TRBJ1-4, is as follows: KAGVTQTPRYLIKTRGQQVTLSCSPISGHRSVSWYQQTPGQGLQFLFEYFSETQRNKGNFPGRFSGRQFSNSRSEMNVSTLELGDSALYLCASSFRQATTNEKLFFGSGTQLSVL.

This clone was detected only once. This chain joins TRBV30 and TRBJ2-2, with D perhaps matching TRBD1 (5 bases). CDR1 is GTSNPN and CDR2 is SVGIG in the germline V gene (reference sequence). The ends were cut back, 4 bases at V and 1 base at J, with 13 bases in the middle. The CDR3 has 15 amino acids. CDR3 residues: CAWTVGQGNTGELFF. Written as DNA, the CDR3 is TGTGCCTGGACTGTGGGGCAGGGGAACACCGGGGAGCTGTTTTTT.

The rearrangement links TRBV6-6 to TRBJ2-1; the match to TRBD2 covers 8 bases. The CDR3 covers 13 residues. Germline CDR1 MNHNY, CDR2 SVGAGI (reference sequence). V was pared by 7 bases and J by 6 bases, with 5 bases of the junction left unmatched. The CDR3 here is CASTRLASNEQFF. Written as DNA, the CDR3 is TGTGCCAGCACAAGACTAGCGTCCAATGAGCAGTTCTTC.

This clone was detected a few times. The chain joins TRBV19 to TRBJ1-2; no clear D. Trimming left V 8 bases short and J 4 bases short, with 14 bases between. Germline V lookup: CDR1 LNHDA, CDR2 SQIVND (reference sequence). The CDR3 loop spans 13 amino acids. CDR3 residues: CASAVMGFYGYTF. The DNA of the CDR3 is TGTGCCAGTGCCGTTATGGGGTTCTATGGCTACACCTTC.

The V call is TRBV4-1, the J call TRBJ2-5; 7 nucleotides align to TRBD2. Unmatched junction bases numbered 7, after V lost 1 base and J lost 2 bases. CDR1 and CDR2 from the germline V gene are MGHRA and YSYEKL. This CDR3 is 16 amino acids long. CDR3 in amino acids: CASSQGSLAGQETQYF. The CDR3 nucleotides are TGCGCCAGCAGCCAAGGTTCTTTAGCGGGTCAAGAGACCCAGTACTTC.

This chain's CDR3 is CASIGRYTDTQYF. The CDR3 DNA reads TGCGCCAGCATTGGTAGATACACAGATACGCAGTATTTT. The J gene is TRBJ2-3, the V gene TRBV23-1, with no clear D. TRBV23-1 is labeled an ORF, and its function is uncertain. This CDR3 is 13 amino acids long. The V end lost 7 bases, the J end lost 2 bases, and 10 bases lay between the germline ends.

V and J are TRBV5-1 and TRBJ2-7, with D possibly being TRBD1 (5 bases). This CDR3 has 14 amino acids. The V gene lost 3 bases and the J gene lost 6 bases, with 16 bases spanning the gap. Germline V lookup: CDR1 SGHRS, CDR2 YFSETQ. The CDR3 bases are TGCGCCAGCAGCTCGCCTCGACAGATGCTCGAGCAGTACTTC. Amino acids: CASSSPRQMLEQYF.

This clone turned up a few times. The chain is built from TRBV10-3 and TRBJ2-3; 15 bases match TRBD2. Germline V gives CDR1 ENHRY, CDR2 SYGVKD. J was trimmed by 2 bases and V by 4 bases; bases with no gene match: 1. This CDR3 has 16 amino acids. CDR3 sequence: CAISGTSGGATDTQYF. The CDR3 DNA is TGTGCCATCAGTGGGACTAGCGGGGGGGCCACAGATACGCAGTATTTT.

V and J are TRBV6-5 and TRBJ2-7, with 7 positions matching TRBD2. This CDR3 is built from 13 residues. The V segment lost 4 bases and the J segment 3 bases; nucleotides outside the gene matches: 3. Per germline, CDR1 MNHEY and CDR2 SVGAGI. The CDR3 reads CASSSGLHYEQYF. For the CDR3, the DNA is TGTGCCAGCAGTTCGGGACTACACTACGAGCAGTACTTC.

This rearrangement joins TRBV7-3 to TRBJ2-7, with D possibly matching TRBD2 (7 bases). CDR1 is SGHTA and CDR2 is FQGTGA in the germline V gene. V was cut by 5 bases and J by 3 bases, with 17 bases left in between. The CDR3 consists of 15 residues. CDR3 residues: CASSPQPRGLYEQYF. In DNA, the CDR3 is TGTGCCAGCAGCCCCCAGCCGCGGGGGCTCTACGAGCAGTACTTC.

In this sample, this clone turned up a few times. The chain is built from TRBV7-9 and TRBJ1-1; D ambiguous. The germline V gene has CDR1 SEHNR and CDR2 FQNEAQ (reference sequence). V gave up 10 bases and J gave up 5 bases, with 14 bases separating them. CDR3 length equals 12 residues. The CDR3 DNA is TGTGCCACCCACCGGGCCGGGACTGAAGCTTTCTTT. Its translation: CATHRAGTEAFF.

This clone was seen many times. This chain connects TRBV10-3 to TRBJ1-2; 11 nucleotides line up with TRBD1. Looked up from germline, CDR1 is ENHRY and CDR2 is SYGVKD. CDR3 length: 15 residues. V shed 0 bases and J 7 bases; nucleotides not matched to a gene: 4. Written as DNA, the CDR3 is TGTGCCATCAGTGAGTCGACGGGACAGGGGGTTGGCTACACCTTC. It translates to CAISESTGQGVGYTF.

This clone showed up just a few times. The chain is built from TRBV19 and TRBJ2-1; D is unclear. The CDR3 is 12 amino acids. V lost 5 bases and J lost 8, with 10 bases in between. Germline V gene sequence: CDR1 LNHDA, CDR2 SQIVND (reference sequence). As DNA, the CDR3 is TGTGCCAGTAGTGGTAGCAACCATGAGCAGTTCTTC. Translated: CASSGSNHEQFF.

CDR3: CASSQPTGGNEQYF. The CDR3 DNA reads TGCGCCAGCAGCCAACCGACAGGGGGCAACGAGCAGTACTTC. The rearrangement uses TRBV4-1 and TRBJ2-7, with 10 positions matching TRBD1. The CDR3 contains 14 residues. CDR1 is MGHRA and CDR2 is YSYEKL in the germline V gene. With V trimmed by 2 bases and J by 5 bases, 3 bases remained unmatched.

The chain has TRBV29-1 and TRBJ1-4; D is unclear. Trimming removed 5 bases at V and 5 bases at J, with 9 bases between. This CDR3 has 12 residues. Germline V CDR1 and CDR2: SQVTM, ANQGSEA. Here the CDR3 DNA reads TGCAGCGTTTGGACGGTCAATGAAAAACTGTTTTTT. Amino acids: CSVWTVNEKLFF.

In its sample, this clone was seen a few times. V gene TRBV11-2 combines with J gene TRBJ2-2; weak D call: TRBD1 (6 bases). Germline V lookup: CDR1 SGHAT, CDR2 FQNNGV. V lost 4 bases and J 5 bases, leaving 11 bases between the germline ends. This CDR3 spans 14 amino acids. The CDR3 DNA reads TGTGCCAGCAGCTCCGTCAGGGGAACCGGGGAGCTGTTTTTT. Translation gives CASSSVRGTGELFF.

This clone showed up just a few times. The chain uses TRBV18 and TRBJ2-1; D remains unclear. Looked up from germline, CDR1 is KGHSH and CDR2 is LQKENI. Trimming shortened V by 6 bases and J by 5 bases, and 11 bases separated the two germline ends. The CDR3 spans 13 residues. Written as DNA, the CDR3 is TGTGCCAGCTCTACACCTGGACACAATGAGCAGTTCTTC. It codes for CASSTPGHNEQFF. The full variable domain, with the rest looked up from reference TRBV18 and TRBJ2-1, is NAGVMQNPRHLVRRRGQEARLRCSPMKGHSHVYWYRQLPEEGLKFMVYLQKENIIDESGMPKERFSAEFPKEGPSILRIQQVVRGDSAAYFCASSTPGHNEQFFGPGTRLTVL.

The V and J genes are TRBV15 and TRBJ2-6, with D tentatively TRBD1 or TRBD2 (6 bases each). From germline, CDR1 is LNHNV and CDR2 YYDKDF (reference sequence). Trimming stripped 3 bases from V and 2 bases from J, with 11 bases between. The CDR3 has 16 amino acids. This chain's CDR3 is CATSRTRTAGANVLTF. CDR3 DNA sequence: TGTGCCACCAGCAGGACTAGGACAGCTGGGGCCAACGTCCTGACTTTC.

This clone has only a few counts. The chain carries TRBV5-6 and TRBJ2-1; 11 positions agree with TRBD2. J gave up 3 bases and V 2 bases, and 1 base lay outside the gene matches. Germline CDR1 reads SGHDT; CDR2 reads YYEEEE. CDR3 size: 15 residues. Here the CDR3 reads CASSLLAGVYNEQFF. Here the CDR3 DNA reads TGTGCCAGCAGCTTACTAGCGGGGGTCTACAATGAGCAGTTCTTC.

The chain recombines TRBV5-1 with TRBJ1-1; 7 bases align to TRBD1. V shed 4 bases, J shed 1 base, and the junction held 4 bases outside the gene matches. Germline V CDR1 and CDR2: SGHRS, YFSETQ. CDR3 length equals 14 residues. CDR3 nucleotide sequence: TGCGCCAGCAGCCGAGGGGGCGGGAACACTGAAGCTTTCTTT. This translates into CASSRGGGNTEAFF. Using reference TRBV5-1 and TRBJ1-1 for the parts outside the CDR3, the full variable domain is KAGVTQTPRYLIKTRGQQVTLSCSPISGHRSVSWYQQTPGQGLQFLFEYFSETQRNKGNFPGRFSGRQFSNSRSEMNVSTLELGDSALYLCASSRGGGNTEAFFGQGTRLTVV.

The chain uses TRBV6-5 and TRBJ1-5; 7 bases are shared with TRBD1. V shed 0 bases, J shed 6 bases, and the junction held 5 bases outside the gene matches. The CDR3 has 15 residues. Per the germline V gene, CDR1 is MNHEY and CDR2 is SVGAGI. The CDR3: CASSYSRQGGQPQHF. CDR3 in DNA: TGTGCCAGCAGTTACTCCAGACAGGGTGGTCAGCCCCAGCATTTT.

This clone was detected a few times. The V call is TRBV7-9, the J call TRBJ2-3; 7 positions agree with TRBD2. V lost 4 bases to trimming and J lost 1 base; unmatched junction nucleotides: 2. Germline CDR1 is SEHNR and CDR2 is FQNEAQ (reference sequence). This CDR3 has 14 residues. The CDR3 reads CASSSGLGTDTQYF. As DNA, the CDR3 is TGTGCCAGCAGCTCCGGACTAGGCACAGATACGCAGTATTTT.

The genes are TRBV30 and TRBJ1-6; D ambiguous. Looked up from germline, CDR1 is GTSNPN and CDR2 is SVGIG (reference sequence). The CDR3 covers 14 residues. V lost 2 bases, J lost 3 bases, and 8 bases lay in between. CDR3 region: CAWSNRGYNSPLHF. The CDR3 DNA follows: TGTGCCTGGAGTAACCGGGGCTATAATTCACCCCTCCACTTT.

The chain joins TRBV29-1 to TRBJ2-7; D tentatively reads TRBD1 or TRBD2 (5 bases each). The CDR3 is 12 residues long. Germline CDR1 reads SQVTM; CDR2 reads ANQGSEA. The V gene lost 3 bases and the J gene lost 6 bases, with 12 bases spanning the gap. CDR3 sequence reads: CSVEGVSREQYF. CDR3 coding DNA: TGCAGCGTTGAGGGGGTATCCCGCGAGCAGTACTTC.

V gene TRBV30 combines with J gene TRBJ2-2; D unresolved. V was pared by 4 bases and J by 1 base, with 10 bases between. The CDR3 loop spans 14 amino acids. The germline V gene has CDR1 GTSNPN and CDR2 SVGIG (reference sequence). CDR3 residues: CAWKGRWNTGELFF. The CDR3 nucleotides read TGTGCCTGGAAGGGAAGATGGAACACCGGGGAGCTGTTTTTT.

The gene calls are TRBV7-6 and TRBJ2-1, with D tentatively TRBD2 (6 bases). Trimming removed 5 bases at V and 8 bases at J, with 13 bases between. This CDR3 comprises 13 residues. Germline lookup yields CDR1 SGHVS and CDR2 FNYEAQ. The DNA for the CDR3 is TGTGCCAGCAGCCTTACTAGCTTACATGAGCAGTTCTTC. Residues: CASSLTSLHEQFF.

V gene TRBV9 combines with J gene TRBJ1-2, with D unclear. The V gene's germline CDR1 is SGDLS and CDR2 YYNGEE. The CDR3 consists of 14 residues. Deletions cut 2 bases from V and 2 bases from J, with 10 bases between. CDR3 sequence: CASSVSTANYGYTF. In nucleotides, the CDR3 is TGTGCCAGCAGCGTGAGTACAGCGAACTATGGCTACACCTTC.

This clone was detected only a few times. The chain uses TRBV11-2 and TRBJ2-3, with D tentatively TRBD2 (5 bases). CDR3 length equals 14 residues. CDR1 and CDR2 from the germline V gene are SGHAT and FQNNGV. Deletions cut 6 bases from V and 2 bases from J, with 12 bases between. CDR3 sequence: CASRGTGYTDTQYF. In DNA, the CDR3 is TGTGCCAGCAGGGGCACGGGGTACACAGATACGCAGTATTTT.

V is TRBV5-6 and J is TRBJ2-3; D might be TRBD2 (7 bases). The V gene lost 3 bases and the J gene lost 9 bases, with 11 bases spanning the gap. CDR1 and CDR2 from the germline V gene are SGHDT and YYEEEE. The CDR3 has 12 amino acids. DNA for the CDR3: TGTGCCAGCAGCTACAGGGAGGGGACGCAGTATTTT. Protein sequence: CASSYREGTQYF. Complete variable domain (other parts from reference TRBV5-6 and TRBJ2-3): DAGVTQSPTHLIKTRGQQVTLRCSPKSGHDTVSWYQQALGQGPQFIFQYYEEEERQRGNFPDRFSGHQFPNYSSELNVNALLLGDSALYLCASSYREGTQYFGPGTRLTVL.

The chain joins TRBV23-1 to TRBJ2-7; a weak D match, TRBD1 (6 bases). Being an ORF, TRBV23-1 has a function that is uncertain. The CDR3 length is 18 residues. Trimming cost V 1 base and J 4 bases, with 23 bases left between them. The CDR3, as DNA: TGCGCCAGCAGTCAATTCCCGCAGGCCAGGGGTCGACCTTACGAGCAGTACTTC. Its protein product is CASSQFPQARGRPYEQYF.

The sample holds a few counts of this clone. V and J are TRBV5-1 and TRBJ1-1; 9 bases are a match to TRBD1. The CDR3 runs 15 residues. CDR1 SGHRS and CDR2 YFSETQ come from the germline V gene. Germline trimming cut 0 bases from V and 6 bases from J; bases unmatched to any gene: 6. In DNA form, the CDR3 reads TGCGCCAGCAGCTTGGCAACAGGGGGCTTGGCTGAAGCTTTCTTT. It translates to CASSLATGGLAEAFF.

This rearrangement joins TRBV29-1 to TRBJ2-2; D remains unclear. The CDR3 sequence is 14 residues long. The germline V and J ends were trimmed by 5 bases and 0 bases, with 10 bases remaining between them. The V gene's germline CDR1 is SQVTM and CDR2 ANQGSEA. The CDR3 protein is CSVKHATNTGELFF. CDR3 nucleotide sequence: TGCAGCGTTAAACACGCTACGAACACCGGGGAGCTGTTTTTT.